The 16 T cell receptor beta chains below come from one sample, sequenced in a study of vaccination and CD4 T cells after COVID-19. Sequenced with the Oncomine TCR Beta short-read assay was DNA taken from cultured CD4+ T cells. Each CDR3 protein is one row after TCRdb ran MiXCR on the PCR reads. The table lists roughly 15,000 distinct CDR3 sequences, 40% to 65% of them singletons. Treatment given: approximately 9-day PBMC culture with coronavirus spike peptide pools or control peptides (ViraFEST assay). Their antigens are not known. The source material was CD4+ T cells from blood, cultured in vitro, sampled before SARS-CoV-2 vaccination. Receptor source: a human donor who had recovered from COVID-19.

The rearrangement links TRBV6-1 to TRBJ2-1; weak D call: TRBD1 (5 bases). The germline gives CDR1 MNHNS, CDR2 SASEGT. V was trimmed by 7 bases and J by 5 bases, leaving 18 bases between them. This CDR3 comprises 15 residues. The CDR3 region has the DNA TGTGCCAGCACCGACGGCATGCGGACAAACAATGAGCAGTTCTTC. Translated: CASTDGMRTNNEQFF.

The V and J genes are TRBV29-1 and TRBJ2-5; unclear D gene. Trimming removed 5 bases from V and 5 bases from J, with 18 bases in between. Germline-derived CDR1 and CDR2 are SQVTM and ANQGSEA. This CDR3 contains 14 residues. This chain's CDR3 is CSVTYSSVGETQYF. In nucleotides, the CDR3 is TGCAGCGTTACTTACAGCTCAGTCGGCGAGACCCAGTACTTC.

The V gene is TRBV5-7, the J gene TRBJ1-2; 8 bases agree with TRBD1. TRBV5-7 qualifies as an ORF whose function is uncertain. The CDR3 loop spans 13 amino acids. V shed 4 bases, J shed 5 bases, and the junction held 4 bases outside the gene matches. CDR3 amino acids: CASSGGQVYGYTF. As DNA, the CDR3 is TGTGCCAGCAGCGGGGGACAGGTATATGGCTACACCTTC.

The chain couples TRBV25-1 to TRBJ1-1, with a possible D match to TRBD1 (5 bases). CDR1 and CDR2 from the germline V gene are MGHDK and SYGVNS. V lost 3 bases and J lost 3, with 11 bases in between. The CDR3 has 14 amino acids. CDR3 sequence: CASSDGGIDTEAFF. CDR3 in DNA: TGTGCCAGCAGTGACGGGGGGATCGACACTGAAGCTTTCTTT.

Comments on this clonotype: At one of its ends the junction is not consistent with the germline gene, which may arise from a read error. The chain couples TRBV2 to TRBJ2-3, with a weak D call TRBD1 (6 bases). This CDR3 spans 15 amino acids. In germline, CDR1 is SNHLY, CDR2 FYNNEI. The DNA for the CDR3 is TGTGCCAGCAGGCCTAGAAGGGGCCGGACAGATTCGCAGTATTTT. Amino acids: CASRPRRGRTDSQYF.

For the CDR3, the DNA is TGTGCCACCAGCAGAGTTACAGGGGCAACTAATGAAAAACTGTTTTTT. This encodes CATSRVTGATNEKLFF. This chain uses TRBV15 with TRBJ1-4; 7 positions match TRBD1. The germline gives CDR1 LNHNV, CDR2 YYDKDF (reference sequence). The CDR3 is made up of 16 amino acids. Trimming cost V 1 base and J 0 bases; bases outside gene matches: 2.

This sequence joins TRBV7-8 and TRBJ1-1, with 8 positions matching TRBD1. CDR3 length: 20 residues. Germline-derived CDR1 and CDR2 are SGHVS and FQNEAQ. V lost 6 bases and J lost 5; bases outside the gene matches: 26. The CDR3 loop is CASRPNLRTGLKDFGTEAFF. Written as DNA, the CDR3 is TGTGCCAGCAGACCTAATTTAAGGACAGGGTTAAAGGATTTTGGAACTGAAGCTTTCTTT.

The chain couples TRBV10-3 to TRBJ1-2; possible D gene TRBD1, 6 bases. The CDR3 runs to 15 residues. V lost 6 bases and J lost 5, with 19 bases in between. Germline V gene data show CDR1 as ENHRY and CDR2 as SYGVKD. As DNA, the CDR3 is TGTGCCATCAGGTGGGTCCTAGCTGGACAGTATGGCTACACCTTC. Encoded protein: CAIRWVLAGQYGYTF.

This clonotype was counted between two and nine times. This chain connects TRBV12-3 or TRBV12-4 to TRBJ2-5; 11 bases are shared with TRBD2. After removal of 8 bases from V and 5 bases from J, the junction contained 16 bases not matched to a gene. The CDR3 covers 17 residues. The DNA for the CDR3 is TGTGCCAGCCAACGCCGTATTAGCGGGGGGGCACGGGAGACCCAGTACTTC. It translates to CASQRRISGGARETQYF.

This chain uses TRBV7-9 with TRBJ1-2, with no clear D. The germline gives CDR1 SEHNR, CDR2 FQNEAQ (reference sequence). The CDR3 contains 13 residues. V was pared by 1 base and J by 4 bases, with 7 bases between. CDR3 coding DNA: TGTGCCAGCAGCTTAGATCACGGCTATGGCTACACCTTC. It is translated as CASSLDHGYGYTF.

V is TRBV12-3 or TRBV12-4 and J is TRBJ1-2; no clear D gene. V was pared by 2 bases and J by 6 bases, with 10 bases between. CDR3 length: 13 residues. The CDR3 DNA is TGTGCCAGCAGTTTAATAAGGTCTCATGGCTACACCTTC. This codes for CASSLIRSHGYTF.

This clonotype was detected a few times. This chain uses TRBV7-2 with TRBJ2-6; the D gene is possibly TRBD2 (5 bases). The germline CDR1 and CDR2 sequences are SGHTA and FQGNSA. Trimming took 6 bases from V and 4 from J, leaving 7 bases between them. The CDR3 extends over 13 amino acids. The CDR3 bases are TGTGCCAGCAGGCGGGCCGGGGCCAACGTCCTGACTTTC. As protein: CASRRAGANVLTF.

The chain carries TRBV20-1 and TRBJ2-7; the D is unclear. This CDR3 has 11 amino acids. Per the germline V gene, CDR1 is DFQATT and CDR2 is SNEGSKA (reference sequence). V was clipped by 3 bases and J by 4 bases, with 7 bases between them. CDR3 DNA sequence: TGCAGTGCTAGGTTCAAGTACGAGCAGTACTTC. Amino acid sequence: CSARFKYEQYF.

As DNA, the CDR3 is TGCAGTGCTAGTATCAGCGGGAGGGCCTACGAGCAGTACTTC. Its translation: CSASISGRAYEQYF. The rearrangement links TRBV20-1 to TRBJ2-7; 10 positions match TRBD2. V lost 3 bases, J lost 2 bases, and 4 bases stayed unmatched. Germline assignment: CDR1 DFQATT and CDR2 SNEGSKA (reference sequence). The CDR3 consists of 14 residues.

This clonotype was counted a few times. The V call is TRBV20-1, the J call TRBJ2-3; TRBD1 matches 7 bases. J lost 2 bases, V lost 2 bases, and 10 bases had no gene match. The V gene's germline CDR1 is DFQATT and CDR2 SNEGSKA (reference sequence). The CDR3 has 16 amino acids. This chain's CDR3 is CSARNTGTDSTDTQYF. The CDR3 DNA follows: TGCAGTGCTAGAAACACTGGGACAGATTCCACAGATACGCAGTATTTT.

The chain recombines TRBV28 with TRBJ1-5; D is perhaps TRBD1 (6 bases). V was trimmed by 3 bases and J by 5 bases, leaving 17 bases between them. Germline-derived CDR1 and CDR2 are MDHEN and SYDVKM. This CDR3 comprises 16 residues. The CDR3 reads CASSFLRGGEYQPQHF. Written as DNA, the CDR3 is TGTGCCAGCAGTTTTCTCAGGGGAGGGGAATATCAGCCCCAGCATTTT.